This TCR beta chain is drawn from a study of blood T cell repertoires in COVID-19 (dated by TCRdb to the early 2020s). For the wider study: Collaborator samples came from the United States, Italy and Spain and covered acute and convalescent phases of COVID-19. The material from the prospective study consisted of cDNA or gDNA derived from T cells, B-cell-depleted T cells, or PBMCs. Deeply sampled blood TCRbeta repertoires from subjects exposed to, actively infected with, or recovered from COVID-19 were included in the dataset. A freely available public database, intended as a resource for researchers studying the immune response to SARS-CoV-2, is where the repertoires were released. Samples were obtained from the ongoing ImmuneRACE study (first 160 participants) and from 1,254 subjects provided by 6 global collaborators. Sample metadata almost always included a de-identified subject ID, COVID-19 status, age in years and sex. HLA class I and class II types, where available, came from metadata supplied by the sample provider rather than from assay-based typing. Results the study describes overall, beyond this receptor: The amount of clinical and demographic metadata varied by source and participant and was provided uncurated.

Whole blood was collected in K2EDTA tubes by collaborating institutions according to the institutions' own protocols. For TCRbeta analysis, collaborators shipped samples as frozen whole blood, isolated PBMCs, or DNA extracted from either of those sample types. Of note for this clone: There is no known antigen for this receptor. There are no base qualities to consult, and no much larger clone falls within one base.

Looking up the germline V gene yields CDR1 SGDLS and CDR2 YYNGEE. The V end gives up 9 bases and the J end 2 bases, leaving 11 bases in the junction not matched to a gene. Including cysteine and phenylalanine, the CDR3 has 16 amino acids. Only the CDR3 part of the read is kept: 48 bases, read in frame from the first base. TCRbeta CDR3 regions were amplified from genomic DNA by means of the immunoSEQ Assay, a bias-controlled multiplex PCR. Per the authors' processing: The number of nucleated cells in each sample was estimated by amplification of reference gene primers within the assay. Sequence reads were collapsed and filtered to measure the absolute abundance of every unique TCRbeta CDR3 rearrangement. For each sample, productive Simpson clonality was calculated as the square root of Simpson's diversity index over productive rearrangements. The clones in this table, taken by TCRdb from immuneACCESS, are in-frame only. Not every clone is retained; where verified, under half of the shortfall comes from an unresolved V gene, and the cause of the rest is unknown. From that table come the V and J calls and clone size; the DNA was used to work out D and trimming. This sample has about 270,000 clones in its table, and about 89% of those were observed once. Approximately 9% of the sample belongs to the ten largest clones.

This clonotype was obtained from a man aged 40-50 years with active or convalescent COVID-19. What was sequenced was peripheral blood. Here the chain combines TRBV9 and TRBJ2-2; 9 middle bases align to TRBD1. The CDR3 region reads CATSTRDRVNTGELFF. The DNA is TGTGCCACCTCCACCCGGGACAGGGTAAACACCGGGGAGCTGTTTTTT.